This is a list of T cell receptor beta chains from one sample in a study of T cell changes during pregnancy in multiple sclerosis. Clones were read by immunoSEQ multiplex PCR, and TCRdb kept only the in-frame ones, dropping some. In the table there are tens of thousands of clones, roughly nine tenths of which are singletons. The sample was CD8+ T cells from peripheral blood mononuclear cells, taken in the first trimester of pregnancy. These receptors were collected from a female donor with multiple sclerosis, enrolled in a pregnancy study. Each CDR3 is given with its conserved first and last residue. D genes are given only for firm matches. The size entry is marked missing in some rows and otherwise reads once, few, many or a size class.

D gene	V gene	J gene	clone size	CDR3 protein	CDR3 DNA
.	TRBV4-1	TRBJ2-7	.	CASSQDPGTYEQYF	TGCGCCAGCAGCCAAGATCCAGGGACCTACGAGCAGTACTTC
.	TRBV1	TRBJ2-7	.	CTSIPRTGVSYEQYF	TGCACCAGCATCCCAAGGACAGGGGTTTCCTACGAGCAGTACTTC
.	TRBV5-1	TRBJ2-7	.	CASSLGSTTGEQYF	TGCGCCAGCAGCTTGGGGTCTACTACTGGCGAGCAGTACTTC
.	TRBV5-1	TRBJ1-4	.	CASSFQDGIVEKLFF	TGCGCCAGCAGCTTTCAGGACGGGATCGTTGAAAAACTGTTTTTT
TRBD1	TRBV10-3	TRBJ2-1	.	CAISESLDRAHSGAYNEQFF	TGTGCCATCAGTGAGTCATTGGACAGGGCTCATTCTGGAGCGTACAATGAGCAGTTCTTC
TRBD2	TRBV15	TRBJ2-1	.	CATSRGAGVIDEQFF	TGTGCCACCAGCAGAGGGGCGGGAGTGATCGATGAGCAGTTCTTC
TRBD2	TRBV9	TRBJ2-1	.	CASSLSAAGDHNEQFF	TGTGCCAGCAGCCTAAGCGCAGCGGGAGACCACAATGAGCAGTTCTTC
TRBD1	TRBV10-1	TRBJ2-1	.	CASSEVPGQGPNEQFF	TGCGCCAGCAGTGAGGTCCCGGGACAGGGACCCAATGAGCAGTTCTTC
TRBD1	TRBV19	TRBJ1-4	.	CASQDRGSEKLFF	TGTGCCAGCCAGGACAGGGGCAGTGAAAAACTGTTTTTT
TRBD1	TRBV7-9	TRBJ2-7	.	CASTPQGLEGTGGSYEQYF	TGTGCCAGCACCCCTCAGGGACTCGAGGGGACAGGGGGCTCCTACGAGCAGTACTTC
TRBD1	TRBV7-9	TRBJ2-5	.	CASSLPQGAGETQYF	TGTGCCAGCAGCTTACCACAGGGGGCCGGGGAGACCCAGTACTTC
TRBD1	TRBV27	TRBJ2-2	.	CASSPRQGATGELFF	TGTGCCAGCAGTCCCCGACAGGGGGCCACCGGGGAGCTGTTTTTT
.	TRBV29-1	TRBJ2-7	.	CSVGGSAEQYF	TGCAGCGTTGGAGGGAGCGCCGAGCAGTACTTC
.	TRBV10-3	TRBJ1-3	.	CAISEVGSGNTIYF	TGTGCCATCAGTGAGGTCGGCTCTGGAAACACCATATATTTT
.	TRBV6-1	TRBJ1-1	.	CASSEQVIFALPNTEAFF	TGTGCCAGCAGTGAACAGGTCATATTTGCACTCCCGAACACTGAAGCTTTCTTT
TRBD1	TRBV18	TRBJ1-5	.	CASSLTGGEGNQPQHF	TGTGCCAGCTCATTAACAGGGGGCGAGGGCAATCAGCCCCAGCATTTT
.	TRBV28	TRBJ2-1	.	CASSYRSSYNEQFF	TGTGCCAGCAGTTACAGGAGCTCCTACAATGAGCAGTTCTTC
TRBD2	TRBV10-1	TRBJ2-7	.	CASSDHLAGEGFYEQYF	TGCGCCAGCAGTGATCACCTAGCGGGAGAAGGTTTCTACGAGCAGTACTTC
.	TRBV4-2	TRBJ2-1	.	CASSQLQGGYEQFF	TGTGCCAGCAGCCAGCTACAGGGTGGATATGAGCAGTTCTTC
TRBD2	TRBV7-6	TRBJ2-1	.	CASSLDSGKLYNEQFF	TGTGCCAGCAGCTTAGATAGCGGGAAACTCTACAATGAGCAGTTCTTC
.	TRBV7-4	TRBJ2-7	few	CASSLGLVKPYEQYF	TGTGCCAGCAGCTTAGGCCTAGTGAAACCCTACGAGCAGTACTTC
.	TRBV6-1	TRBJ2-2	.	CASSEVFGIRTGELFF	TGTGCCAGCAGTGAAGTATTCGGGATTCGGACCGGGGAGCTGTTTTTT
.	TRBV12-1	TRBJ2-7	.	CASSFAQIGGLDLFGAYEQYF	TGTGCCAGCAGCTTTGCGCAAATTGGGGGACTAGACCTATTTGGGGCGTACGAGCAGTACTTC
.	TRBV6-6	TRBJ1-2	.	CASSFSSRVDGYTF	TGTGCCAGCAGCTTTTCCAGCAGGGTCGATGGCTACACCTTC
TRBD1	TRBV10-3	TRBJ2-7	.	CAISESIDRDEQYF	TGTGCCATCAGTGAGTCGATAGACAGGGACGAGCAGTACTTC
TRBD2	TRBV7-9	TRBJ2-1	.	CASSPPGTSEGEQFF	TGTGCCAGCAGCCCTCCCGGGACTAGCGAGGGTGAGCAGTTCTTC
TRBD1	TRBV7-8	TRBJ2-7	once	CASQDRAREQYF	TGTGCCAGTCAGGACAGGGCGCGCGAGCAGTACTTC
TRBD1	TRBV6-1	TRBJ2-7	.	CASSEAETGGWSEQYF	TGTGCCAGCAGTGAAGCAGAGACAGGGGGCTGGAGCGAGCAGTACTTC